These 25 T cell receptor beta chains came from one sample sequenced in a study of siplizumab effects on memory and regulatory T cells. The method was immunoSEQ multiplex PCR; TCRdb's version includes in-frame clones alone and lacks a portion of them. The data show tens of thousands of clones, approximately 79% seen once. The specimen was memory CD4+ T cells sorted from blood. These TCRs come from a human donor in good health.

The J gene is TRBJ2-2, the V gene TRBV28, with D uncertain. Germline CDR1 is MDHEN and CDR2 is SYDVKM. This CDR3 is built from 15 residues. Between the trimmed V and J ends, which lost 3 bases and 6 bases, there was a span of 14 bases. CDR3 nucleotides: TGTGCCAGCAGTTTTGAAGAAAAAAAATCCGGGGAGCTGTTTTTT. It translates to CASSFEEKKSGELFF.

The chain joins TRBV2 to TRBJ2-3, with 14 nucleotides matching TRBD2. After removal of 3 bases from V and 6 bases from J, the junction contained 8 bases not matched to a gene. The length of the CDR3 is 17 residues. The germline gives CDR1 SNHLY, CDR2 FYNNEI. CDR3 DNA: TGTGCCAGCAGTGACGGGACTAGCGGGGGCCCGGGTGATACGCAGTATTTT. Translated: CASSDGTSGGPGDTQYF.

The chain uses TRBV18 and TRBJ1-2, with D tentatively TRBD1 (5 bases). From germline, CDR1 is KGHSH and CDR2 LQKENI. This CDR3 has 12 residues. Trimming left V 8 bases short and J 8 bases short, with 15 bases between. CDR3 amino acids: CASLNGARGYTF. The CDR3 DNA reads as TGTGCCAGCCTCAACGGGGCGAGAGGCTACACCTTC. Based on the CDR3 plus reference TRBV18 and TRBJ1-2, the full variable domain is NAGVMQNPRHLVRRRGQEARLRCSPMKGHSHVYWYRQLPEEGLKFMVYLQKENIIDESGMPKERFSAEFPKEGPSILRIQQVVRGDSAAYFCASLNGARGYTFGSGTRLTVV.

This clone came up many times. This rearrangement joins TRBV11-2 to TRBJ2-1, with D possibly being TRBD2 (6 bases). This CDR3 is 12 amino acids long. Germline-derived CDR1 and CDR2 are SGHAT and FQNNGV. The germline V and J ends were trimmed by 5 bases and 10 bases, with 12 bases remaining between them. The CDR3 sequence: CASSKTSLEQFF. CDR3 nucleotide sequence: TGTGCCAGCAGCAAAACTAGCTTGGAGCAGTTCTTC.

This chain joins TRBV2 and TRBJ2-3; no firm D call. Trimming pared 4 bases from V and 2 bases from J, leaving 13 bases between. The CDR3 extends over 15 amino acids. Germline V lookup: CDR1 SNHLY, CDR2 FYNNEI. The CDR3 spells CASSVQSPHTDTQYF. CDR3 sequence (DNA): TGTGCCAGCAGTGTACAGTCGCCCCACACAGATACGCAGTATTTT.

The CDR3: CASRRDRDSPLHF. The CDR3 region has the DNA TGTGCCAGCAGGCGGGACAGAGATTCACCCCTCCACTTT. This chain uses TRBV7-8 with TRBJ1-6; 7 bases are shared with TRBD1. This CDR3 is built from 13 residues. CDR1 and CDR2 from the germline V gene are SGHVS and FQNEAQ. V was clipped by 6 bases and J by 8 bases; unmatched bases: 4.

This clone was seen ten or more times. The chain has TRBV10-2 and TRBJ1-5; D is uncertain. V lost 4 bases and J lost 5, with 9 bases in between. This CDR3 region has 13 residues. Germline V lookup: CDR1 WSHSY, CDR2 SAAADI. The chain's CDR3 is CASSVGWDQPQHF. The CDR3 DNA is TGCGCCAGCAGTGTTGGGTGGGATCAGCCCCAGCATTTT.

This clone was counted between two and nine times. The V and J genes are TRBV6-4 and TRBJ2-3; 8 bases fit TRBD2. V shed 5 bases, J shed 2 bases, and the junction held 9 bases outside the gene matches. This CDR3 comprises 16 residues. In germline, CDR1 is MRHNA, CDR2 SNTAGT. CDR3 DNA sequence: TGTGCCAGCAGTAGCCAAGCGGGGGCGGTCACAGATACGCAGTATTTT. It translates to CASSSQAGAVTDTQYF.

This chain's CDR3 is CASSPRQGKTGNTIYF. Here the CDR3 DNA reads TGTGCCAGCAGTCCCCGCCAGGGCAAAACTGGAAACACCATATATTTT. The chain links TRBV2 to TRBJ1-3; D is perhaps TRBD1 (5 bases). V was clipped by 5 bases and J by 2 bases, with 16 bases between them. The CDR3 has 16 amino acids. In germline, CDR1 is SNHLY, CDR2 FYNNEI.

The chain couples TRBV7-3 to TRBJ2-1; TRBD2 matches at 11 bases. CDR1 is SGHTA, CDR2 FQGTGA, per germline. The CDR3 contains 16 residues. Trimming cost V 1 base and J 5 bases; bases outside gene matches: 4. The CDR3 DNA sequence: TGTGCCAGCAGCTTAAGACTAGCGGGGCCCCACAATGAGCAGTTCTTC. Its protein is CASSLRLAGPHNEQFF.

This rearrangement joins TRBV7-2 to TRBJ1-2, with D perhaps TRBD1 (5 bases). Trimming removed 6 bases at V and 7 bases at J, with 12 bases between. The germline CDR1 and CDR2 sequences are SGHTA and FQGNSA. The CDR3 is 12 residues long. The CDR3 reads CASRRSGAGYTF. In DNA form, the CDR3 reads TGTGCCAGCAGACGTTCCGGGGCTGGCTACACCTTC.

This chain joins TRBV30 and TRBJ1-2; the D is unclear. The CDR3 runs to 17 residues. The germline V gene has CDR1 GTSNPN and CDR2 SVGIG (reference sequence). Trimming stripped 0 bases from V and 1 base from J, with 18 bases between. CDR3 region: CAWSVKGVGSINYGYTF. CDR3 bases: TGTGCCTGGAGTGTAAAGGGTGTTGGCAGTATTAACTATGGCTACACCTTC.

This clone was recorded only once. The chain links TRBV25-1 to TRBJ1-1; TRBD1 might be the D (5 bases). The CDR3 loop spans 15 amino acids. The V and J ends lost 5 bases and 0 bases respectively, with 13 bases between them. CDR1 MGHDK and CDR2 SYGVNS come from the germline V gene. The CDR3 bases are TGTGCCAGCAGTAGAGGGGACGCAATGAACACTGAAGCTTTCTTT. Protein sequence: CASSRGDAMNTEAFF.

The chain carries TRBV5-1 and TRBJ1-3; perhaps TRBD1 as D (6 bases). Germline V gene data show CDR1 as SGHRS and CDR2 as YFSETQ. With 2 bases removed from V and 2 bases from J, the gap between germline ends came to 17 bases. The CDR3 spans 17 residues. CDR3 residues: CASSLGASGVTGNTIYF. DNA of the CDR3: TGCGCCAGCAGCTTAGGGGCATCAGGGGTGACTGGAAACACCATATATTTT.

This clone was seen a few times. The gene calls are TRBV6-6 and TRBJ1-1; 7 nucleotides align to TRBD1. V lost 7 bases and J lost 1; bases outside the gene matches: 6. The germline V gene encodes CDR1 MNHNY and CDR2 SVGAGI (reference sequence). The CDR3 sequence is 14 residues long. CDR3 loop: CASTPGTANTEAFF. The CDR3 DNA sequence: TGTGCCAGCACCCCGGGGACAGCGAACACTGAAGCTTTCTTT.

This sequence joins TRBV28 and TRBJ2-7, with 7 bases lining up with TRBD1. The V and J ends lost 6 bases and 3 bases, in that order; junction bases with no gene match: 17. Germline V lookup: CDR1 MDHEN, CDR2 SYDVKM. This CDR3 has 17 amino acids. For the CDR3, the DNA is TGTGCCAGCAGCCCTGTGGTGGGTGGGACAGAAGGCTACGAGCAGTACTTC. This codes for CASSPVVGGTEGYEQYF.

The chain carries TRBV5-1 and TRBJ2-1, with D uncertain. Germline V lookup: CDR1 SGHRS, CDR2 YFSETQ. The ends were cut back, 6 bases at V and 4 bases at J, with 14 bases in the middle. The CDR3 spans 14 residues. CDR3 in amino acids: CASNPALTYNEQFF. CDR3 DNA: TGCGCCAGCAATCCGGCACTTACTTACAATGAGCAGTTCTTC.

The chain links TRBV5-6 to TRBJ2-3, with a tentative D call TRBD2 (6 bases). The CDR3 extends over 14 amino acids. V was trimmed by 6 bases and J by 6 bases, leaving 17 bases between them. Germline assignment: CDR1 SGHDT and CDR2 YYEEEE. The CDR3 region has the DNA TGTGCCAGCACCAGGAGGAGGGTCCCTGATACGCAGTATTTT. Protein: CASTRRRVPDTQYF.

The V and J genes are TRBV5-5 and TRBJ2-1; TRBD2 matches 9 bases. There are 17 residues in the CDR3. With 2 bases clipped from V and 1 base from J, the junction kept 7 bases outside the gene matches. Germline CDR1 and CDR2: SGHKS and YYEKEE (reference sequence). The chain's CDR3 is CASSFVSGGLSYNEQFF. CDR3 DNA sequence: TGTGCCAGCAGCTTTGTTAGCGGGGGCCTTTCCTACAATGAGCAGTTCTTC.

This clone appeared a few times. The rearrangement joins TRBV18 to TRBJ1-3, with 7 bases identical to TRBD1. The CDR3 is 16 amino acids. CDR1 and CDR2 from the germline V gene are KGHSH and LQKENI. Losses at the gene ends were 5 bases for V and 0 bases for J; bases not matched to a gene: 7. CDR3 sequence: CASSGGTVPSGNTIYF. The CDR3 DNA reads TGTGCCAGCTCAGGAGGGACAGTTCCCTCTGGAAACACCATATATTTT.

The chain recombines TRBV10-1 with TRBJ2-2; TRBD2 matches at 11 bases. The CDR3 consists of 17 residues. Looked up from germline, CDR1 is WNHNN and CDR2 is SYGVQD (reference sequence). V was clipped by 3 bases and J by 5 bases; unmatched bases: 8. CDR3 DNA sequence: TGCGCCAGCAGTGACTTCTCGACTAGCGGGGTAACCGGGGAGCTGTTTTTT. Amino acid sequence: CASSDFSTSGVTGELFF.

The chain recombines TRBV5-1 with TRBJ2-3; TRBD2 aligns across 9 bases. CDR1 is SGHRS and CDR2 is YFSETQ in the germline V gene. J was trimmed by 4 bases and V by 0 bases; bases with no gene match: 3. The CDR3 is 15 amino acids. The CDR3 bases are TGCGCCAGCAGCTTGGCCGAGCGGGGGGCAGATACGCAGTATTTT. Its protein is CASSLAERGADTQYF.

The V gene is TRBV10-3, the J gene TRBJ2-2; 9 bases line up with TRBD2. There are 14 residues in the CDR3. J was trimmed by 6 bases and V by 8 bases; bases with no gene match: 7. Germline values: CDR1 ENHRY, CDR2 SYGVKD. DNA for the CDR3: TGTGCCATCGGAAGCGGGGGGCAACCCGGGGAGCTGTTTTTT. The encoded protein is CAIGSGGQPGELFF.

The chain recombines TRBV11-2 with TRBJ2-6, with a possible D match to TRBD1 (6 bases). The germline gives CDR1 SGHAT, CDR2 FQNNGV. The ends were cut back, 1 base at V and 8 bases at J, with 12 bases in the middle. The CDR3 has 15 amino acids. In DNA form, the CDR3 reads TGTGCCAGCAGCTTAGTCCTCCAGGGGTCCAACGTCCTGACTTTC. This encodes CASSLVLQGSNVLTF.

The chain's CDR3 is CASSTGQGGVGEQFF. Here the CDR3 DNA reads TGTGCCAGCAGCACCGGACAGGGAGGGGTCGGTGAGCAGTTCTTC. This chain connects TRBV7-3 to TRBJ2-1; TRBD1 is a possible D gene (8 bases). The V gene's germline CDR1 is SGHTA and CDR2 FQGTGA. Trimming took off 5 bases at V and 9 bases at J, with 20 bases between the two ends. The CDR3 spans 15 residues. Full variable domain (outside the CDR3, taken from reference TRBV7-3 and TRBJ2-1): GAGVSQTPSNKVTEKGKYVELRCDPISGHTALYWYRQSLGQGPEFLIYFQGTGAADDSGLPNDRFFAVRPEGSVSTLKIQRTERGDSAVYLCASSTGQGGVGEQFFGPGTRLTVL.